Listed below are T cell receptor beta chains from one sample, sequenced in a study of T cell responses to AZD1222 COVID-19 vaccine. Clones were read by immunoSEQ multiplex PCR, and TCRdb kept only the in-frame ones, dropping some. Found here are around 150,000 clones, 90% to 95% of them singletons; the top ten hold around 6.5%. Sample: peripheral blood, taken 28 days after the second AZD1222 dose. These TCRs come from an adult who received the AZD1222 COVID-19 vaccine. CDR3s include the opening cysteine and the closing phenylalanine or tryptophan. Each record gives: J gene, clone size, V gene, D gene, CDR3 DNA, CDR3 protein. D genes are given only for firm matches. Part of the rows lack a size; the others show once, few, many or a class for expanded clones.

TRBJ1-5 | NA | TRBV6-5 | TRBD1 | TGTGCCAGCAGGCCGGGACAGGTATTAGAGCCCCAGCATTTT | CASRPGQVLEPQHF
TRBJ1-2 | once | TRBV28 | TRBD1 | TGTGCCAGCAGTTCCGGGACAGGGAGAAAGTTGGGCTATGGCTACACCTTC | CASSSGTGRKLGYGYTF
TRBJ2-1 | NA | TRBV28 | TRBD2 | TGTGCCAGCAGTTTAGGGTTTAGCGGGGGTTACAATGAGCAGTTCTTC | CASSLGFSGGYNEQFF
TRBJ1-2 | NA | TRBV19 | NA | TGTGCCAGTAGTATCCAGGGGATGATCTATGGCTACACCTTC | CASSIQGMIYGYTF
TRBJ2-5 | NA | TRBV19 | NA | TGTGCCAGTAGTCCGAGACTAGTTCAAGAGACCCAGTACTTC | CASSPRLVQETQYF
TRBJ1-5 | NA | TRBV5-7 | TRBD1 | TGTGCCAGCAGCCCGACAGGGCAAGGTCAGCCCCAGCATTTT | CASSPTGQGQPQHF
TRBJ1-1 | NA | TRBV7-9 | TRBD1 | TGTGCCAGCAGCTTACCGGACAGGAACCTAGAAGCTTTCTTT | CASSLPDRNLEAFF
TRBJ2-7 | NA | TRBV28 | NA | TGTGCCAGCAGTTTCTGGTTTGAAGCAGGGTTACTGTCGAGCTCCTACGAGCAGTACTTC | CASSFWFEAGLLSSSYEQYF
TRBJ1-6 | once | TRBV30 | NA | TGTGCCTGGGGGGCCAGGAATAATTCACCCCTCCACTTT | CAWGARNNSPLHF
TRBJ2-4 | NA | TRBV7-9 | NA | TGTGCCAGCAGTTCTATAGGGGAAAACATTCAGTACTTC | CASSSIGENIQYF
TRBJ1-2 | NA | TRBV27 | NA | TGTGCCAGCAGCCCAGGGTTCGGCTACACCTTC | CASSPGFGYTF
TRBJ2-1 | NA | TRBV4-1 | TRBD2 | TGCGCCAGCAGCCAAGAATTAGCGGGGACTTACAATGAGCAGTTCTTC | CASSQELAGTYNEQFF
TRBJ1-1 | NA | TRBV20-1 | NA | TGCAGTGCTAGCGGTTCCAAAGCTTTCTTT | CSASGSKAFF
TRBJ1-2 | NA | TRBV27 | TRBD1 | TGTGCCAGCAGTTCGTACGCGACAGGGGGCGACGGCTACACCTTC | CASSSYATGGDGYTF
TRBJ2-5 | NA | TRBV7-3 | NA | TGTGCCAGCTCCCGACAGGCAACAGGGACCCAGTACTTC | CASSRQATGTQYF
TRBJ1-2 | NA | TRBV19 | NA | TGTGCCAGTAGTACCCAACCCGGGAAAGGCTACACCTTC | CASSTQPGKGYTF
TRBJ1-5 | once | TRBV12-3/TRBV12-4 | NA | TGTGCCAGCAGTTTACAGACCCAGCCCCAGCATTTT | CASSLQTQPQHF
TRBJ1-1 | NA | TRBV19 | NA | TGTGCCAGTAAGGCAGGGAACACTGAAGCTTTCTTT | CASKAGNTEAFF
TRBJ1-4 | NA | TRBV30 | NA | TGTGCCTGGAGGGGGCAGGCCAATGAAAAACTGTTTTTT | CAWRGQANEKLFF
TRBJ1-1 | many | TRBV12-3/TRBV12-4 | TRBD1 | TGTGCCAGCGGCGAGGAGAGGGGGCGCGGAGCTTTCTTT | CASGEERGRGAFF
TRBJ2-5 | NA | TRBV9 | TRBD2 | TGTGCCAGCAGCGTCTTTAGGTGCGGACTAGCGACAAACAAGACCCAGTACTTC | CASSVFRCGLATNKTQYF
TRBJ1-2 | NA | TRBV7-2 | NA | TGTGCCAGCAGCTTAGGACGGGAGGCAGGGGGCTACACCTTC | CASSLGREAGGYTF
TRBJ1-5 | NA | TRBV27 | NA | TGTGCCAGCAGTTTATATGCCGGGCTTAGCAATCAGCCCCAGCATTTT | CASSLYAGLSNQPQHF
TRBJ2-1 | NA | TRBV2 | NA | TGTGCCAGCAACGAGGGGCCGTTACCCTACAATGAGCAGTTCTTC | CASNEGPLPYNEQFF
TRBJ1-5 | NA | TRBV7-9 | NA | TGTGCCAGCAGCTTAGACAGCCTTGACAGTCCGAATCAGCCCCAGCATTTT | CASSLDSLDSPNQPQHF
TRBJ1-2 | NA | TRBV20-1 | NA | TGCAGTGCTATCAAATCGATACTCTTC | CSAIKSILF
TRBJ2-7 | NA | TRBV28 | NA | TGTGCCAGCAGTTACCAAGGCAGGGTGGCGCAGTACTTC | CASSYQGRVAQYF
TRBJ1-5 | NA | TRBV19 | NA | TGTGCCAGTACGCGGAGGTATAGCAATCAGCCCCAGCATTTT | CASTRRYSNQPQHF
TRBJ1-6 | NA | TRBV7-2 | TRBD1 | TGTGCCAGCAGCTCGGGACAGGGAAATAATTCACCCCTCCACTTT | CASSSGQGNNSPLHF
TRBJ2-1 | NA | TRBV3-1/TRBV3-2 | NA | TGTGCCAGCAACAACGAGGCAACTAGCTCCTACAATGAGCAGTTCTTC | CASNNEATSSYNEQFF
TRBJ2-1 | NA | TRBV7-9 | NA | TGTGCCAGCAGCTTCGAAGGGTTTGAGTTCTTC | CASSFEGFEFF
TRBJ1-1 | NA | TRBV18 | NA | TGTGCCAGCTCACCTTCGTCCAGGGTAACTGAAGCTTTCTTT | CASSPSSRVTEAFF
TRBJ2-6 | NA | TRBV9 | NA | TGTGCCAGCAGCGTGTTTCGCTCTGGGGCCAACGTCCTGACTTTC | CASSVFRSGANVLTF
TRBJ2-3 | NA | TRBV7-9 | NA | TGTGCCAGCAGCTTAGGGTCCGAAGATACGCAGTATTTT | CASSLGSEDTQYF
TRBJ1-2 | NA | TRBV18 | NA | TGTGCCAGCTCACCTGAAGGTCAAAGCCCGTATGGCTACACCTTC | CASSPEGQSPYGYTF
TRBJ1-4 | NA | TRBV30 | NA | TGTGCCTGGAGTGAGGTGACAACTAATGAAAAACTGTTTTTT | CAWSEVTTNEKLFF
TRBJ2-7 | NA | TRBV18 | TRBD1 | TGTGCCAGCTCACCCCCCCCGGGACAGTCCTACGAGCAGTACTTC | CASSPPPGQSYEQYF
TRBJ2-1 | NA | TRBV2 | NA | TGTGCCAGCATGGGGGGACCCAGCGTGGTCTACAATGAGCAGTTCTTC | CASMGGPSVVYNEQFF
TRBJ1-1 | NA | TRBV6-5 | TRBD1 | TGTGCCAGCAGTTACTCGACAGGGGTGAACACTGAAGCTTTCTTT | CASSYSTGVNTEAFF
TRBJ1-1 | NA | TRBV12-3/TRBV12-4 | NA | TGTGCCAGCACCACGAACACTGAAGCTTTCTTT | CASTTNTEAFF
TRBJ2-2 | NA | TRBV6-2/TRBV6-3 | NA | TGTGCCAGCAGCCCTTGGGGGGAGCTGTTTTTT | CASSPWGELFF
TRBJ1-4 | NA | TRBV5-6 | NA | TGTGCCAGCAGCTTGACCACGGTGGGGGAAAAACTGTTTTTT | CASSLTTVGEKLFF
TRBJ2-1 | NA | TRBV24-1 | TRBD1 | TGTGCCACCAGTGATACGACAGGGCGCTCCTACAATGAGCAGTTCTTC | CATSDTTGRSYNEQFF
TRBJ1-3 | NA | TRBV12-5 | NA | TGTGCTAGTGGTTTGTACGGACGTGGCTCTGGAAACACCATATATTTT | CASGLYGRGSGNTIYF
TRBJ1-2 | NA | TRBV30 | NA | TGTGCCTGGAGTACAGGGTCAGGTTTCCTAGGAGGCTACACCTTC | CAWSTGSGFLGGYTF
TRBJ1-2 | NA | TRBV28 | NA | TGTGCCAGCACCGTAGACGGGGGGAGAATAAACTATGGCTACACCTTC | CASTVDGGRINYGYTF
TRBJ2-1 | NA | TRBV20-1 | NA | TGCAGTGCTAGTCGGTTGGGACCAAGTCAGCGTGGCGTCGATGAGCAGTTCTTC | CSASRLGPSQRGVDEQFF
TRBJ2-3 | NA | TRBV5-6 | NA | TGTGCCAGCAGCTTGACGGCTAGAGTGGGCACAGATACGCAGTATTTT | CASSLTARVGTDTQYF
TRBJ1-2 | NA | TRBV28 | NA | TGTGCCAGCAGTTTAGAACAGGGTAGGGGAGGCTACACCTTC | CASSLEQGRGGYTF
TRBJ2-4 | NA | TRBV4-2 | NA | TGTGCCAGCAGCCAAGGCCCCCGTATCGCGGACATTCAGTACTTC | CASSQGPRIADIQYF
TRBJ1-1 | NA | TRBV7-6 | TRBD1 | TGTGCCAGCAGCTTCGGACAGGCGAACACTGAAGCTTTCTTT | CASSFGQANTEAFF
TRBJ2-1 | NA | TRBV18 | TRBD2 | TGTGCCAGCTCACGCGACAGGGCCGGACTAGCGGGAGACAATGAGCAGTTCTTC | CASSRDRAGLAGDNEQFF
TRBJ1-2 | NA | TRBV5-6 | TRBD1 | TGTGCCAGCAGCTTGGCAGGGGGAAGGAGCTATGGCTACACCTTC | CASSLAGGRSYGYTF
TRBJ1-2 | NA | TRBV7-4 | TRBD1 | TGTGCCAGCAGCTTCGGGACAGGGGGAGGGAAATATGGCTACACCTTC | CASSFGTGGGKYGYTF
TRBJ1-6 | NA | TRBV5-1 | NA | TGCGCCAGCAGCTTGATGCGACTGACGAATTCACCCCTCCACTTT | CASSLMRLTNSPLHF
TRBJ1-3 | NA | TRBV18 | TRBD1 | TGTGCCAGCTCACTTGGACAGGGATCTGGAAACACCATATATTTT | CASSLGQGSGNTIYF
TRBJ1-4 | NA | TRBV6-1 | NA | TGTGCCAGCAGTGAGGTCCAGGATAATGAAAAACTGTTTTTT | CASSEVQDNEKLFF